The 32 T cell receptor beta chains below come from one sample, sequenced in a study of CD8+ T cells in alopecia areata. Sequencing relied on a cDNA template that was reverse transcribed from extracted RNA. Profiled with immunoSEQ multiplex PCR; TCRdb holds only in-frame clones, not every one. The sample yields roughly 110,000 clones, roughly 50% seen once. Treatment denoted: oral pan-JAK inhibitor, 5-10 mg twice daily. Specimen: CD8+ T cells sorted from blood, collected at week 24, from a patient treated with tofacitinib. The receptors come from a human donor with alopecia areata.

This clone was detected once. The J gene is TRBJ1-6, the V gene TRBV15, with 9 positions matching TRBD1. The CDR3 is made up of 14 amino acids. V was pared by 5 bases and J by 10 bases, with 6 bases of the junction left unmatched. CDR1 and CDR2 (germline): LNHNV, YYDKDF (reference sequence). The CDR3 here is CATSLRQGGSPLHF. In DNA form, the CDR3 reads TGTGCCACCAGCCTACGACAGGGGGGATCACCCCTCCACTTT.

Only one count was recorded for this clone. J is TRBJ2-2 and V is TRBV5-6, with D tentatively TRBD1 (6 bases). From germline, CDR1 is SGHDT and CDR2 YYEEEE. This CDR3 has 15 residues. V lost 6 bases and J lost 5, with 17 bases in between. The CDR3 coding sequence is TGTGCCAGCACTTTACAGGGAAGGAGGACCGGGGAGCTGTTTTTT. This encodes CASTLQGRRTGELFF.

The chain combines TRBV7-9 with TRBJ2-1; D is ambiguous. The CDR3 covers 13 residues. Germline V lookup: CDR1 SEHNR, CDR2 FQNEAQ (reference sequence). V lost 1 base, J lost 8 bases, and 9 bases lay in between. The DNA of the CDR3 is TGTGCCAGCAGCTTAGGCAACTTCGATGAGCAGTTCTTC. Amino acid sequence: CASSLGNFDEQFF.

The rearrangement uses TRBV30 and TRBJ2-1; D not resolved. Germline V CDR1 and CDR2: GTSNPN, SVGIG (reference sequence). This CDR3 has 11 amino acids. CDR3 loop: CATSQGNEQFF. The CDR3 coding sequence is TGTGCAACGTCTCAAGGGAATGAGCAGTTCTTC.

The rearrangement links TRBV5-6 to TRBJ2-7; a possible D gene is TRBD2 (5 bases). This CDR3 spans 15 amino acids. Germline V gene lookup returns CDR1 SGHDT and CDR2 YYEEEE. V gave up 0 bases and J gave up 0 bases, with 10 bases separating them. CDR3 nucleotide sequence: TGTGCCAGCAGCTTGGATCCGGGAACCTCCTACGAGCAGTACTTC. It specifies CASSLDPGTSYEQYF.

CDR3 loop: CASSIAGQDTQYF. The CDR3 DNA reads as TGTGCCAGTAGTATAGCTGGGCAAGATACGCAGTATTTT. The chain has TRBV19 and TRBJ2-3; D unclear. Germline V gives CDR1 LNHDA, CDR2 SQIVND (reference sequence). CDR3 length: 13 amino acids. The V and J ends lost 1 base and 5 bases respectively, with 7 bases between them.

This clone was counted a single time. The chain combines TRBV11-2 with TRBJ1-2; perhaps TRBD1 as D (6 bases). V lost 0 bases, J lost 4 bases, and 18 bases lay in between. CDR3 length: 17 residues. CDR1 and CDR2 (germline): SGHAT, FQNNGV. The CDR3 region is CASSLETGGSLSYGYTF. Here the CDR3 DNA reads TGTGCCAGCAGCTTAGAGACAGGTGGCAGCCTAAGCTATGGCTACACCTTC.

CDR3 amino acids: CASSQVGGTEAFF. CDR3 DNA sequence: TGCGCCAGCAGCCAAGTGGGGGGAACTGAAGCTTTCTTT. V is TRBV4-1 and J is TRBJ1-1; a possible D gene is TRBD1 (5 bases). CDR3 length equals 13 residues. Trimming took off 1 base at V and 5 bases at J, with 8 bases between the two ends. The germline V gene encodes CDR1 MGHRA and CDR2 YSYEKL.

The J gene is TRBJ1-5, the V gene TRBV4-2; a possible D gene is TRBD1 (5 bases). The length of the CDR3 is 15 residues. Germline V gene sequence: CDR1 LGHNA, CDR2 YNFKEQ. V lost 4 bases, J lost 4 bases, and 14 bases lay in between. The CDR3 spells CASSPPGTENQPQHF. The CDR3 nucleotides are TGTGCCAGCAGCCCCCCCGGGACGGAAAATCAGCCCCAGCATTTT.

This chain joins TRBV7-9 and TRBJ1-6; D gene ambiguous. The length of the CDR3 is 15 residues. Trimming cost V 3 bases and J 4 bases, with 10 bases left between them. Germline CDR1 and CDR2: SEHNR and FQNEAQ (reference sequence). As DNA, the CDR3 is TGTGCCAGCAGCTTGGGGAGGGTTTATAATTCACCCCTCCACTTT. Translating gives CASSLGRVYNSPLHF.

V gene TRBV4-3 combines with J gene TRBJ1-6; D not resolved. The germline gives CDR1 LGHNA, CDR2 YSLEER. With 0 bases removed from V and 10 bases from J, the gap between germline ends came to 7 bases. This CDR3 comprises 13 residues. CDR3 bases: TGCGCCAGCAGCCAAGATGGCACCTCACCCCTCCACTTT. Its translation: CASSQDGTSPLHF.

The J gene is TRBJ2-1, the V gene TRBV4-1; the match to TRBD2 covers 7 bases. The junction had 8 bases not matched to a gene; V was cut back by 1 base and J by 8 bases. The germline gives CDR1 MGHRA, CDR2 YSYEKL. The CDR3 sequence is 15 residues long. The CDR3 spells CASSQVRSGRHEQFF. Written as DNA, the CDR3 is TGCGCCAGCAGCCAAGTCCGTAGCGGGCGTCATGAGCAGTTCTTC.

The rearrangement joins TRBV19 to TRBJ1-1; D not resolved. There are 11 residues in the CDR3. V was clipped by 7 bases and J by 8 bases, with 11 bases between them. CDR1 and CDR2 (germline): LNHDA, SQIVND (reference sequence). CDR3 DNA sequence: TGTGCCAGTATCAGAGGTAGGGAAGCTTTCTTT. It translates to CASIRGREAFF. The variable domain in full, completed from reference TRBV19 and TRBJ1-1, reads DGGITQSPKYLFRKEGQNVTLSCEQNLNHDAMYWYRQDPGQGLRLIYYSQIVNDFQKGDIAEGYSVSREKKESFPLTVTSAQKNPTAFYLCASIRGREAFFGQGTRLTVV.

V is TRBV11-3 and J is TRBJ1-6, with unresolved D. V lost 0 bases to trimming and J lost 10 bases, with 7 bases between them. The CDR3 is 13 amino acids. Germline V gives CDR1 SGHNT, CDR2 YENEEA. The CDR3 nucleotides read TGTGCCAGCAGCTTAGATAGGGAATCACCCCTCCACTTT. This gives the protein CASSLDRESPLHF.

The chain employs TRBV27 and TRBJ2-7; 8 positions match TRBD1. V shed 6 bases and J 0 bases; nucleotides not matched to a gene: 4. CDR1 and CDR2 (germline): MNHEY, SMNVEV (reference sequence). The CDR3 covers 14 residues. CDR3 sequence: CASSRDRSSYEQYF. The CDR3 nucleotides read TGTGCCAGCAGCCGGGACAGGAGCTCCTACGAGCAGTACTTC.

The chain links TRBV9 to TRBJ2-7, with D perhaps matching TRBD2 (5 bases). Germline V CDR1 and CDR2: SGDLS, YYNGEE. The CDR3 is 13 residues long. Between the trimmed V and J ends, which lost 0 bases and 6 bases, there was a span of 10 bases. The CDR3 DNA follows: TGTGCCAGCAGCGTAGCTATGGACTTCGAGCAGTACTTC. This gives the protein CASSVAMDFEQYF. The complete variable domain, with remaining parts taken from reference TRBV9 and TRBJ2-7, reads DSGVTQTPKHLITATGQRVTLRCSPRSGDLSVYWYQQSLDQGLQFLIQYYNGEERAKGNILERFSAQQFPDLHSELNLSSLELGDSALYFCASSVAMDFEQYFGPGTRLTVT.

V is TRBV25-1 and J is TRBJ1-5; the D gene is possibly TRBD1 (6 bases). The CDR3 contains 14 residues. Germline V CDR1 and CDR2: MGHDK, SYGVNS. The V and J ends lost 0 bases and 5 bases respectively, with 8 bases between them. In nucleotides, the CDR3 is TGTGCCAGCAGTGAATACGCAGGGGATCAGCCCCAGCATTTT. Amino acid sequence: CASSEYAGDQPQHF.

This sequence joins TRBV5-8 and TRBJ1-3; D ambiguous. This CDR3 comprises 16 residues. CDR1 is SGHTS and CDR2 is YDEGEE in the germline V gene. Trimming stripped 0 bases from V and 0 bases from J, with 10 bases between. CDR3 residues: CASSLARLISGNTIYF. As DNA, the CDR3 is TGTGCCAGCAGCTTGGCTCGACTCATCTCTGGAAACACCATATATTTT.

The chain carries TRBV11-2 and TRBJ2-4; no reliable D call. The CDR3 length is 13 residues. Trimming removed 5 bases at V and 2 bases at J, with 7 bases between. The germline V gene has CDR1 SGHAT and CDR2 FQNNGV. CDR3: CASSRLTKNIQYF. In DNA, the CDR3 is TGTGCCAGCAGCCGTTTAACCAAAAACATTCAGTACTTC. The full variable domain, in which reference TRBV11-2 and TRBJ2-4 provide the parts outside the CDR3, is EAGVAQSPRYKIIEKRQSVAFWCNPISGHATLYWYQQILGQGPKLLIQFQNNGVVDDSQLPKDRFSAERLKGVDSTLKIQPAKLEDSAVYLCASSRLTKNIQYFGAGTRLSVL.

The chain couples TRBV27 to TRBJ1-5; no clear D. Per the germline V gene, CDR1 is MNHEY and CDR2 is SMNVEV (reference sequence). Deletions cut 3 bases from V and 0 bases from J, with 6 bases between. The CDR3 extends over 14 amino acids. The CDR3 loop reads CASSLANSNQPQHF. In DNA, the CDR3 is TGTGCCAGCAGTTTGGCGAATAGCAATCAGCCCCAGCATTTT.

This clone was seen a single time. This chain connects TRBV5-1 to TRBJ1-1; a possible D gene is TRBD1 (5 bases). CDR1 is SGHRS and CDR2 is YFSETQ in the germline V gene. This CDR3 comprises 14 residues. The V and J ends lost 2 bases and 1 base respectively, with 9 bases between them. The CDR3 is CASSFQGGNTEAFF. The CDR3 DNA sequence: TGCGCCAGCAGCTTCCAGGGAGGGAACACTGAAGCTTTCTTT.

V usage is TRBV13 and J usage is TRBJ2-3, with TRBD2 matching over 10 bases. CDR1 is PRHDT and CDR2 is FYEKMQ in the germline V gene (reference sequence). CDR3 length: 15 amino acids. V lost 5 bases, J lost 1 base, and 3 bases stayed unmatched. The CDR3 bases are TGTGCCAGCAGCCTAGCGGGGGAGGGCACAGATACGCAGTATTTT. It encodes CASSLAGEGTDTQYF. Together with reference TRBV13 and TRBJ2-3, the CDR3 gives the full variable domain: AAGVIQSPRHLIKEKRETATLKCYPIPRHDTVYWYQQGPGQDPQFLISFYEKMQSDKGSIPDRFSAQQFSDYHSELNMSSLELGDSALYFCASSLAGEGTDTQYFGPGTRLTVL.

The chain links TRBV9 to TRBJ1-6, with TRBD1 matching over 8 bases. Unmatched junction bases numbered 5, after V lost 3 bases and J lost 6 bases. From germline, CDR1 is SGDLS and CDR2 YYNGEE. The CDR3 loop spans 15 amino acids. The CDR3 DNA is TGTGCCAGCAGCGGAACAGGGGGTTCTAATTCACCCCTCCACTTT. Its translation: CASSGTGGSNSPLHF.

The chain recombines TRBV5-1 with TRBJ2-7; D gene uncertain. V lost 0 bases and J lost 6, with 13 bases in between. The CDR3 contains 14 residues. Germline CDR1 reads SGHRS; CDR2 reads YFSETQ. This CDR3 reads CASSLAIGKAEQYF. The CDR3 DNA sequence: TGCGCCAGCAGCTTGGCAATAGGGAAGGCCGAGCAGTACTTC.

This CDR3 reads CASNLLDEGSNEQFF. CDR3 sequence (DNA): TGTGCCAGCAACCTATTGGACGAGGGCTCCAATGAGCAGTTCTTC. V gene TRBV6-4 combines with J gene TRBJ2-1, with D possibly matching TRBD2 (5 bases). Germline lookup yields CDR1 MRHNA and CDR2 SNTAGT. This CDR3 is built from 15 residues. The V end was cut by 7 bases, the J end by 6 bases, with 19 bases between.

V usage is TRBV14 and J usage is TRBJ2-1; TRBD2 matches 10 bases. There are 16 residues in the CDR3. The V segment lost 4 bases and the J segment 6 bases; nucleotides outside the gene matches: 9. CDR1 and CDR2 from the germline V gene are SGHDN and FVKESK. The CDR3 DNA reads as TGTGCCAGCAGCCTCGGAAAGCGGGGGGGCTTCAATGAGCAGTTCTTC. Translating gives CASSLGKRGGFNEQFF.

The chain carries TRBV9 and TRBJ1-6; D is uncertain. V was cut by 5 bases and J by 4 bases, with 13 bases left in between. Germline values: CDR1 SGDLS, CDR2 YYNGEE. The CDR3 has 15 residues. CDR3 in DNA: TGTGCCAGCAGTAATAAGGAGACGTATAATTCACCCCTCCACTTT. This encodes CASSNKETYNSPLHF.

In its sample, this clone was seen once. The chain combines TRBV7-8 with TRBJ2-1; TRBD2 aligns across 7 bases. The CDR3 loop spans 12 amino acids. V dropped 1 base and J dropped 9; count of bases not matched to a gene: 0. CDR1 SGHVS and CDR2 FQNEAQ come from the germline V gene. The CDR3 loop is CASSLGGGEQFF. The CDR3 DNA reads as TGTGCCAGCAGCTTAGGCGGGGGTGAGCAGTTCTTC. The complete variable domain, with remaining parts taken from reference TRBV7-8 and TRBJ2-1, reads GAGVSQSPRYKVAKRGQDVALRCDPISGHVSLFWYQQALGQGPEFLTYFQNEAQLDKSGLPSDRFFAERPEGSVSTLKIQRTQQEDSAVYLCASSLGGGEQFFGPGTRLTVL.

The chain couples TRBV5-1 to TRBJ1-6, with a possible D match to TRBD1 (5 bases). Germline-derived CDR1 and CDR2 are SGHRS and YFSETQ. Trimming removed 4 bases from V and 7 bases from J, with 12 bases in between. The CDR3 has 14 amino acids. CDR3 bases: TGCGCCAGCAGCGCAGGGACCGAGAATTCACCCCTCCACTTT. This codes for CASSAGTENSPLHF. Full variable domain (rest looked up from reference TRBV5-1 and TRBJ1-6): KAGVTQTPRYLIKTRGQQVTLSCSPISGHRSVSWYQQTPGQGLQFLFEYFSETQRNKGNFPGRFSGRQFSNSRSEMNVSTLELGDSALYLCASSAGTENSPLHFGNGTRLTVT.

The rearrangement joins TRBV30 to TRBJ2-3; perhaps TRBD2 as D (5 bases). Trimming took off 5 bases at V and 3 bases at J, with 15 bases between the two ends. Per the germline V gene, CDR1 is GTSNPN and CDR2 is SVGIG (reference sequence). CDR3 size: 14 residues. The CDR3 loop is CAWALVGGTDTQYF. The CDR3 region has the DNA TGTGCCTGGGCCCTAGTCGGCGGGACAGATACGCAGTATTTT.

This clone was counted only a few times. The chain has TRBV6-4 and TRBJ2-1, with 11 bases identical to TRBD2. CDR3 length: 14 amino acids. CDR1 is MRHNA and CDR2 is SNTAGT in the germline V gene. V was clipped by 3 bases and J by 7 bases; unmatched bases: 2. The CDR3, as DNA: TGTGCCAGCAGTGATTCTAGCGGGGGGAATGAGCAGTTCTTC. This sequence encodes CASSDSSGGNEQFF.

A few counts support this clone. V gene TRBV29-1 combines with J gene TRBJ2-7, with D perhaps TRBD1 (6 bases). V was cut by 1 base and J by 3 bases, with 13 bases left in between. The CDR3 extends over 14 amino acids. Germline lookup yields CDR1 SQVTM and CDR2 ANQGSEA. The CDR3 reads CSVEVGTRNYEQYF. The CDR3 DNA reads TGCAGCGTTGAAGTCGGGACAAGAAACTACGAGCAGTACTTC.